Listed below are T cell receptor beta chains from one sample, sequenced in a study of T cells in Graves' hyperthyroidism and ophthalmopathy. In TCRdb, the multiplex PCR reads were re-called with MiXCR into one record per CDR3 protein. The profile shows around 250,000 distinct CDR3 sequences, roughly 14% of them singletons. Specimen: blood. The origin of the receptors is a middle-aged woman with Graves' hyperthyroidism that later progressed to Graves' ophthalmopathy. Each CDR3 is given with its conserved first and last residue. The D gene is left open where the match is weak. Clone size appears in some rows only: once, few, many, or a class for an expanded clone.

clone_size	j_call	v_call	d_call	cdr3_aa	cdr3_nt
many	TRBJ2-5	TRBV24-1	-	CATSDWGEETQYF	TGTGCCACCAGTGATTGGGGGGAAGAGACCCAGTACTTC
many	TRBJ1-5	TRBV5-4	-	CASSLVVGCGPDQPQHF	TGTGCCAGCAGCTTGGTCGTGGGTTGTGGGCCAGATCAGCCCCAGCATTTT
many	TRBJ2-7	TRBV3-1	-	CASSRQGLDHYEQYF	TGTGCCAGCAGCCGACAGGGACTGGACCACTACGAGCAGTACTTC
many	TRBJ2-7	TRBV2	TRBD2	CASRKGTSGSLEVYYEQYF	TGTGCCAGCAGAAAAGGGACTAGCGGGAGTTTGGAAGTCTACTACGAGCAGTACTTC
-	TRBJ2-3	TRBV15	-	CATSRDLPDTQYF	TGTGCCACCAGCAGAGATCTACCAGATACGCAGTATTTT
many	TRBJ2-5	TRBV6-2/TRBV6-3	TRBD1	CASSSSGTGYETQYF	TGTGCCAGCAGTTCCTCCGGGACAGGGTACGAGACCCAGTACTTC
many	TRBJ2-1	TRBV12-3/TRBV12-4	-	CASSPRVRGHNEQFF	TGTGCCAGCAGCCCACGGGTCCGAGGGCACAATGAGCAGTTCTTC
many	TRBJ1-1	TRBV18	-	CASSPSRERGEAFF	TGTGCCAGCTCACCCTCCAGGGAGAGGGGAGAAGCTTTCTTT
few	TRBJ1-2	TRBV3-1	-	CASSPRNRYYGYTF	TGTGCCAGCAGCCCACGGAACAGATACTATGGCTACACCTTC
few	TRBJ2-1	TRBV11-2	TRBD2	CASSLHGTSGPYNEQFF	TGTGCCAGCAGCTTACATGGGACTAGCGGGCCCTACAATGAGCAGTTCTTC
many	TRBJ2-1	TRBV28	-	CASSLSLTGNEQFF	TGTGCCAGCAGTTTATCCCTTACTGGCAATGAGCAGTTCTTC
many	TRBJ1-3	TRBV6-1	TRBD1	CASREDRGLGNTIYF	TGTGCCAGCAGAGAAGACAGGGGGCTTGGAAACACCATATATTTT
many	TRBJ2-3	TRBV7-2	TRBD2	CASSLAASGIHTDTQYF	TGTGCCAGCAGCTTAGCCGCTAGCGGGATCCACACAGATACGCAGTATTTT
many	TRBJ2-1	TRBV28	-	CASSSPFNEQFF	TGTGCCAGCAGTTCCCCTTTTAATGAGCAGTTCTTC
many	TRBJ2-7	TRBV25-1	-	CASSGWGAYEQYF	TGTGCCAGCAGTGGTTGGGGAGCTTACGAGCAGTACTTC
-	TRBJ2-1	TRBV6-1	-	CASIAGEGNEQFF	TGTGCCAGCATTGCAGGGGAAGGTAATGAGCAGTTCTTC
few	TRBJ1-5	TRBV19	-	CASSIEDSNQPQHF	TGTGCCAGTAGTATTGAAGATTCTAATCAGCCCCAGCATTTT
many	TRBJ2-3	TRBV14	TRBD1	CASSQNRDRFFTDTQYF	TGTGCCAGCAGCCAAAACCGGGACAGATTTTTCACAGATACGCAGTATTTT
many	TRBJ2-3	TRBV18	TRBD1	CASSHTQGLSPDTQYF	TGTGCCAGCTCTCATACACAGGGGCTGTCGCCAGATACGCAGTATTTT
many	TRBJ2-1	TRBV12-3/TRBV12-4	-	CASSKRQSSYNEQFF	TGTGCCAGCAGTAAGAGACAGAGCTCCTACAATGAGCAGTTCTTC
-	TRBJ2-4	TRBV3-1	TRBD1	CASSQRTGGTENIQYF	TGTGCCAGCAGCCAAAGGACAGGGGGAACCGAAAACATTCAGTACTTC
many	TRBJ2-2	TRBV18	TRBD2	CASSPPGTSGTGELFF	TGTGCCAGCTCACCACCAGGGACTAGCGGAACCGGGGAGCTGTTTTTT
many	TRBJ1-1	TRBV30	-	CAWSVDWRTEAFF	TGTGCCTGGAGTGTCGACTGGCGGACTGAAGCTTTCTTT
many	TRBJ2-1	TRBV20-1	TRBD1	CSARVYRGQDNEQFF	TGCAGTGCTAGAGTTTACAGGGGCCAGGACAATGAGCAGTTCTTC
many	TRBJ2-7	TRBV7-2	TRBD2	CASSLESVWSGRASYEQYF	TGTGCCAGCAGCTTAGAGTCGGTCTGGTCAGGGAGGGCGTCCTACGAGCAGTACTTC
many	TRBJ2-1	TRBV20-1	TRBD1	CSAHPGTGGFNEQFF	TGCAGTGCTCACCCCGGGACAGGGGGGTTCAATGAGCAGTTCTTC
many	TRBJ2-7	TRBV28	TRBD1	CASSSRYAGTGGGEQYF	TGTGCCAGCAGTTCAAGATACGCCGGGACAGGGGGAGGCGAGCAGTACTTC
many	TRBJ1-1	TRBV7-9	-	CASSFNLKMNTEAFF	TGTGCCAGCAGCTTTAATCTAAAGATGAACACTGAAGCTTTCTTT
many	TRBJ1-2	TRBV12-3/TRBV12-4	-	CASSRTGPGGYTF	TGTGCCAGCTCTCGGACGGGGCCGGGTGGCTACACCTTC
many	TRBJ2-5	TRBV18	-	CASSPRMGQETQYF	TGTGCCAGCTCACCCCGCATGGGCCAAGAGACCCAGTACTTC
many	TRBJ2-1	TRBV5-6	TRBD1	CASSLGTGERVNEQFF	TGTGCCAGCAGCTTGGGGACAGGGGAGAGGGTGAATGAGCAGTTCTTC
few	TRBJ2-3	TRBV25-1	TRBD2	CASSEMGLAGGTDTQYF	TGTGCCAGCAGTGAAATGGGACTAGCGGGAGGAACAGATACGCAGTATTTT
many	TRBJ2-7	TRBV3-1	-	CASSQDGYYEQYF	TGTGCCAGCAGCCAAGACGGTTACTACGAGCAGTACTTC
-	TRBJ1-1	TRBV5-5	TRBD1	CASSLAHPGTGERLSTEAFF	TGTGCCAGCAGCTTGGCCCACCCGGGGACAGGGGAAAGATTGAGCACTGAAGCTTTCTTT
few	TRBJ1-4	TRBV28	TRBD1	CASSPWTGYNEKLFF	TGTGCCAGCAGTCCGTGGACAGGTTATAATGAAAAACTGTTTTTT
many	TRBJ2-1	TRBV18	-	CASSPRWSSYNEQFF	TGTGCCAGCTCACCTCGATGGAGCTCCTACAATGAGCAGTTCTTC
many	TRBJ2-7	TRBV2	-	CASRGQRVVHSYEQYF	TGTGCCAGCAGGGGGCAGCGGGTGGTCCATTCCTACGAGCAGTACTTC
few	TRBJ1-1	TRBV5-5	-	CASSSSGSRWNTEAFF	TGTGCCAGCAGCTCCTCGGGGTCAAGGTGGAACACTGAAGCTTTCTTT
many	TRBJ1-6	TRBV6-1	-	CASRPNRNSPLHF	TGTGCCAGCAGACCCAACCGTAATTCACCCCTCCACTTT
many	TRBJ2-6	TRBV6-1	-	CASSPMGRGANVLTF	TGTGCCAGCAGCCCAATGGGGCGTGGGGCCAACGTCCTGACTTTC
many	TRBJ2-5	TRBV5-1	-	CASRPGRGDGTQYF	TGCGCCAGCAGACCGGGACGGGGAGACGGTACCCAGTACTTC
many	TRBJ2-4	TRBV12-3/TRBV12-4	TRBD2	CGSGSDLAKNIQYF	TGTGGGAGCGGGAGTGATCTAGCCAAAAACATTCAGTACTTC
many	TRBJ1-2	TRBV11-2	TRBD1	CASSLFNAGTGDRYGYTF	TGTGCCAGCAGCTTATTTAATGCCGGGACAGGGGATCGGTATGGCTACACCTTC
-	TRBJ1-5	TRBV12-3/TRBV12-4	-	CASSFDGLSRNQPQHF	TGTGCCAGCAGTTTCGACGGGCTTTCTCGCAATCAGCCCCAGCATTTT
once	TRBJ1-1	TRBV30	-	CAWSLTPGTEAFF	TGTGCCTGGAGTCTTACTCCGGGGACTGAAGCTTTCTTT
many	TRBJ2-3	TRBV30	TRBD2	CAWSRVAGGISTDTQYF	TGTGCCTGGAGTCGAGTAGCGGGAGGGATTAGCACAGATACGCAGTATTTT
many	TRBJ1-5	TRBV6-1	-	CASRESGNQPQHF	TGTGCCAGCAGAGAATCGGGCAATCAGCCCCAGCATTTT
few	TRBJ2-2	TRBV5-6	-	CASHEHTGELFF	TGTGCCAGCCACGAGCACACCGGGGAGCTGTTTTTT
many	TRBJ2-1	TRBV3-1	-	CASSQRVEQFF	TGTGCCAGCAGCCAGCGGGTGGAGCAGTTCTTC
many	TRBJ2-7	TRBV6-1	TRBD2	CASRYSGRPEQYF	TGTGCCAGCAGGTATAGCGGGAGACCCGAGCAGTACTTC
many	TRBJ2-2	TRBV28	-	CASSLLLGMELFF	TGTGCCAGCAGTTTATTGCTTGGTATGGAGCTGTTTTTT
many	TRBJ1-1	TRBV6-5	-	CASSYSWDGGRMNTEAFF	TGTGCCAGCAGTTACTCGTGGGATGGGGGAAGAATGAACACTGAAGCTTTCTTT
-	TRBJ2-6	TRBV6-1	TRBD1	CASSRTGGSSGANVLTF	TGTGCCAGCAGTCGGACAGGGGGTAGCTCTGGGGCCAACGTCCTGACTTTC
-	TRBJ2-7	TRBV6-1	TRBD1	CASRWTGRNSYEQYF	TGTGCCAGCAGATGGACAGGGCGAAACTCCTACGAGCAGTACTTC
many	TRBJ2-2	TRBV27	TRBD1	CASSLWGTGGTGELFF	TGTGCCAGCAGTTTATGGGGGACAGGGGGGACCGGGGAGCTGTTTTTT
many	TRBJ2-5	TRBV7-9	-	CASSLSLVGRPLRETQYF	TGTGCCAGCAGCTTGTCCCTCGTGGGGCGCCCCCTCCGGGAGACCCAGTACTTC